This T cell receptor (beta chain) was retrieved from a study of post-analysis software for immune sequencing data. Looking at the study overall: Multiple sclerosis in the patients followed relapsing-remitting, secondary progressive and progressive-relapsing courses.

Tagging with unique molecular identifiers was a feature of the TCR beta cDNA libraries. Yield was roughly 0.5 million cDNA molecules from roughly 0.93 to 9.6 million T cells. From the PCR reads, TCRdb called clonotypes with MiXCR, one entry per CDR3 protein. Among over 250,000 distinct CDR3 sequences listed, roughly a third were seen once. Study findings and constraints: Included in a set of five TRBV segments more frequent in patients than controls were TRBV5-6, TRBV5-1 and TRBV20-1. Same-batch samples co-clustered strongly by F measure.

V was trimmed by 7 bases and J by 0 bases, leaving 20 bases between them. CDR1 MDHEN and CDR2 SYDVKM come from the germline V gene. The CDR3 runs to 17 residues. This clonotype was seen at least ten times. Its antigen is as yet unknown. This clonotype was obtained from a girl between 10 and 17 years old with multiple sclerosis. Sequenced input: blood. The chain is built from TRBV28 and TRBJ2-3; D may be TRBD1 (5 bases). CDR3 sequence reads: CASKVGAGHLSTDTQYF. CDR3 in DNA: TGTGCCAGCAAAGTAGGGGCCGGGCACCTGAGCACAGATACGCAGTATTTT.